Below, 31 T cell receptor beta chains from the same sample are listed, as sequenced in a study of T cell responses to AZD1222 COVID-19 vaccine. The protocol was immunoSEQ multiplex PCR, while the TCRdb copy is restricted to in-frame clones and leaves out a portion. This sample has over 150,000 clones, with about nine tenths found just once. The sequenced sample was peripheral blood, obtained on day 0 of AZD1222 vaccination. Receptor source: an adult in good health.

The chain is built from TRBV7-9 and TRBJ2-7, with a weak D call TRBD1 (6 bases). This CDR3 is 15 amino acids long. Germline values: CDR1 SEHNR, CDR2 FQNEAQ (reference sequence). The V gene lost 1 base and the J gene lost 3 bases, with 13 bases spanning the gap. The CDR3 spells CASSLVVGAYYEQYF. CDR3 coding DNA: TGTGCCAGCAGCTTAGTGGTGGGGGCCTACTACGAGCAGTACTTC. The full variable domain, its missing parts supplied by reference TRBV7-9 and TRBJ2-7, is DTGVSQNPRHKITKRGQNVTFRCDPISEHNRLYWYRQTLGQGPEFLTYFQNEAQLEKSRLLSDRFSAERPKGSFSTLEIQRTEQGDSAMYLCASSLVVGAYYEQYFGPGTRLTVT.

The V call is TRBV19, the J call TRBJ1-2; TRBD1 might be the D (5 bases). The CDR3 spans 13 residues. V was cut by 4 bases and J by 5 bases, with 11 bases left in between. Per germline, CDR1 LNHDA and CDR2 SQIVND (reference sequence). The CDR3 reads CASSTTGHYGYTF. As DNA, the CDR3 is TGTGCCAGTAGTACCACCGGACATTATGGCTACACCTTC.

V gene TRBV19 combines with J gene TRBJ1-5; tentatively, D is TRBD1 (6 bases). The CDR3 is 16 residues long. Germline-derived CDR1 and CDR2 are LNHDA and SQIVND (reference sequence). Trimming pared 5 bases from V and 7 bases from J, leaving 21 bases between. The CDR3 nucleotides are TGTGCCAGTAGTCCCCGGGGAGAGGGGGGGAGGCAGCCCCAGCATTTT. It yields the protein CASSPRGEGGRQPQHF.

This clone was detected only a few times. The chain joins TRBV11-2 to TRBJ1-2, with a possible D match to TRBD1 (6 bases). The CDR3 has 16 residues. With 5 bases removed from V and 5 bases from J, the gap between germline ends came to 21 bases. Germline V lookup: CDR1 SGHAT, CDR2 FQNNGV. The DNA for the CDR3 is TGTGCCAGCAGCCCCCTCTTGGGGGGGGGCGCTTATGGCTACACCTTC. Its translation: CASSPLLGGGAYGYTF.

The chain carries TRBV28 and TRBJ1-5; no clear D. The V end was cut by 2 bases, the J end by 4 bases, with 12 bases between. In germline, CDR1 is MDHEN, CDR2 SYDVKM. The CDR3 extends over 15 amino acids. CDR3 residues: CASSLGVTRNQPQHF. The CDR3 DNA is TGTGCCAGCAGTTTAGGAGTTACCCGGAATCAGCCCCAGCATTTT.

The chain joins TRBV7-9 to TRBJ2-1; D might be TRBD1 (6 bases). The V end was cut by 1 base, the J end by 3 bases, with 13 bases between. This CDR3 is built from 16 residues. Germline-derived CDR1 and CDR2 are SEHNR and FQNEAQ (reference sequence). CDR3 nucleotides: TGTGCCAGCAGCTTAGGGGCAGGGGCCCTCTACAATGAGCAGTTCTTC. Encoded protein: CASSLGAGALYNEQFF.

This chain joins TRBV6-5 and TRBJ1-4, with 7 bases lining up with TRBD1. Trimming took 0 bases from V and 5 from J; bases not matched to a gene: 3. This CDR3 has 15 amino acids. The V gene's germline CDR1 is MNHEY and CDR2 SVGAGI. CDR3 nucleotide sequence: TGTGCCAGCAGTTACTCTCGACAGGGAAATGAAAAACTGTTTTTT. Translation: CASSYSRQGNEKLFF.

This rearrangement joins TRBV13 to TRBJ1-2; TRBD1 matches at 12 bases. CDR1 and CDR2 (germline): PRHDT, FYEKMQ (reference sequence). Unmatched junction bases numbered 7, after V lost 0 bases and J lost 5 bases. The CDR3 is made up of 17 amino acids. Written as DNA, the CDR3 is TGTGCCAGCAGCTTAGGCGGGACAGGGGGCTTCGGGTATGGCTACACCTTC. Translated, it gives CASSLGGTGGFGYGYTF. Together with reference TRBV13 and TRBJ1-2, the CDR3 gives the full variable domain: AAGVIQSPRHLIKEKRETATLKCYPIPRHDTVYWYQQGPGQDPQFLISFYEKMQSDKGSIPDRFSAQQFSDYHSELNMSSLELGDSALYFCASSLGGTGGFGYGYTFGSGTRLTVV.

Details on this clone: Other DNA sequences within the sample encode an identical CDR3. V usage is TRBV9 and J usage is TRBJ1-1, with D hard to call. Trimming removed 2 bases at V and 1 base at J, with 6 bases between. From germline, CDR1 is SGDLS and CDR2 YYNGEE. There are 13 residues in the CDR3. The CDR3 is CASSVAQNTEAFF. For the CDR3, the DNA is TGTGCCAGCAGCGTGGCTCAGAACACTGAAGCTTTCTTT. The full variable domain, its missing parts supplied by reference TRBV9 and TRBJ1-1, is DSGVTQTPKHLITATGQRVTLRCSPRSGDLSVYWYQQSLDQGLQFLIQYYNGEERAKGNILERFSAQQFPDLHSELNLSSLELGDSALYFCASSVAQNTEAFFGQGTRLTVV.

This sequence joins TRBV2 and TRBJ1-1; TRBD1 is a possible D gene (5 bases). The germline CDR1 and CDR2 sequences are SNHLY and FYNNEI. Trimming left V 9 bases short and J 0 bases short, with 14 bases between. There are 14 residues in the CDR3. The CDR3 loop reads CARNRGGVNTEAFF. In DNA, the CDR3 is TGTGCCAGAAACCGGGGGGGAGTGAACACTGAAGCTTTCTTT.

The chain uses TRBV2 and TRBJ2-1; 10 bases are shared with TRBD2. This CDR3 has 18 amino acids. With 2 bases clipped from V and 1 base from J, the junction kept 8 bases outside the gene matches. The V gene's germline CDR1 is SNHLY and CDR2 FYNNEI. This CDR3 is CASSESLAGVGSYNEQFF. Here the CDR3 DNA reads TGTGCCAGCAGTGAAAGCCTAGCGGGAGTGGGTTCCTACAATGAGCAGTTCTTC. The full variable domain, in which reference TRBV2 and TRBJ2-1 provide the parts outside the CDR3, is EPEVTQTPSHQVTQMGQEVILRCVPISNHLYFYWYRQILGQKVEFLVSFYNNEISEKSEIFDDQFSVERPDGSNFTLKIRSTKLEDSAMYFCASSESLAGVGSYNEQFFGPGTRLTVL.

The V call is TRBV7-2, the J call TRBJ1-2; TRBD1 matches 7 bases. There are 13 residues in the CDR3. V lost 6 bases and J lost 3; bases outside the gene matches: 4. The germline V gene encodes CDR1 SGHTA and CDR2 FQGNSA. CDR3 bases: TGTGCCAGCAGTTCAGACAGGGACTATGGCTACACCTTC. The encoded protein is CASSSDRDYGYTF.

The chain couples TRBV9 to TRBJ2-1; tentatively, D is TRBD1 or TRBD2 (6 bases each). V lost 0 bases and J lost 2, with 12 bases in between. CDR1 and CDR2 (germline): SGDLS, YYNGEE. This CDR3 comprises 16 residues. The DNA for the CDR3 is TGTGCCAGCAGCGTAGAGGGGGGTACTACCTACAATGAGCAGTTCTTC. The encoded protein is CASSVEGGTTYNEQFF.

This sequence joins TRBV15 and TRBJ2-1; weak D call: TRBD2 (6 bases). V lost 0 bases to trimming and J lost 2 bases, with 23 bases between them. Germline V gives CDR1 LNHNV, CDR2 YYDKDF (reference sequence). The CDR3 contains 20 residues. The CDR3 DNA reads as TGTGCCACCAGCAGAGATGGGACCCAGGGAGGAGCGGCGACCTACAATGAGCAGTTCTTC. The encoded protein is CATSRDGTQGGAATYNEQFF.

The J gene is TRBJ2-7, the V gene TRBV7-9; no reliable D call. Germline CDR1 and CDR2: SEHNR and FQNEAQ (reference sequence). This CDR3 has 15 residues. Trimming took off 5 bases at V and 0 bases at J, with 14 bases between the two ends. This CDR3 reads CASSHSLGRSYEQYF. For the CDR3, the DNA is TGTGCCAGCAGCCATAGCTTAGGCCGCTCCTACGAGCAGTACTTC.

This chain connects TRBV3-1 (or the pseudogene TRBV3-2) to TRBJ2-7; 7 positions agree with TRBD1. V trimming: 5 bases; J trimming: 1 base; junction bases outside the gene matches: 8. The CDR3 length is 15 residues. In germline, CDR1 is LGHDT, CDR2 YNNKEL (reference sequence). The DNA of the CDR3 is TGTGCCAGCAGCTCCGGGACAGTGGATTCCTACGAGCAGTACTTC. Protein sequence: CASSSGTVDSYEQYF.

The chain is built from TRBV6-5 and TRBJ1-2, with D hard to call. The CDR3 totals 13 residues. CDR1 and CDR2 from the germline V gene are MNHEY and SVGAGI. V shed 11 bases and J shed 5 bases, with 18 bases lying between them. The CDR3 loop reads CAGIPGPGYGYTF. The CDR3 DNA is TGTGCCGGCATCCCAGGTCCTGGATATGGCTACACCTTC.

J is TRBJ2-1 and V is TRBV9; 8 nucleotides match TRBD2. The germline V gene has CDR1 SGDLS and CDR2 YYNGEE. The ends lost 8 bases at V and 4 bases at J; junction bases unmatched: 8. There are 14 residues in the CDR3. CDR3 amino acids: CASSPGGPYNEQFF. CDR3 nucleotide sequence: TGTGCCAGTTCCCCGGGGGGGCCTTACAATGAGCAGTTCTTC.

This chain connects TRBV10-2 to TRBJ1-6; 10 bases agree with TRBD1. V shed 8 bases and J 3 bases; nucleotides not matched to a gene: 7. This CDR3 spans 16 amino acids. Germline V gives CDR1 WSHSY, CDR2 SAAADI. The CDR3 coding sequence is TGCGCCAGCTCCCGGGACAGGGGTTTCTATAATTCACCCCTCCACTTT. Protein product: CASSRDRGFYNSPLHF.

V and J are TRBV6-2 or TRBV6-3 and TRBJ2-7, with 10 bases identical to TRBD2. Per the germline V gene, CDR1 is MNHEY and CDR2 is SVGEGT. Unmatched junction bases numbered 9, after V lost 3 bases and J lost 7 bases. The CDR3 spans 15 residues. CDR3 in amino acids: CASSYPASGGGEQYF. For the CDR3, the DNA is TGTGCCAGCAGTTATCCGGCTAGCGGGGGAGGTGAGCAGTACTTC.

The chain has TRBV19 and TRBJ1-6; 8 positions agree with TRBD1. The length of the CDR3 is 14 residues. Germline CDR1 is LNHDA and CDR2 is SQIVND (reference sequence). The J segment lost 6 bases and the V segment lost 5 bases, leaving 3 bases of the junction unmatched. Here the CDR3 reads CASSLTGVNSPLHF. CDR3 sequence (DNA): TGTGCCAGTAGTTTGACAGGGGTTAATTCACCCCTCCACTTT.

The chain joins TRBV18 to TRBJ1-3; TRBD1 agrees at 7 bases. This CDR3 has 15 residues. Germline-derived CDR1 and CDR2 are KGHSH and LQKENI. Losses at the gene ends were 1 base for V and 4 bases for J; bases not matched to a gene: 4. CDR3 residues: CASSPQGARGNTIYF. Here the CDR3 DNA reads TGTGCCAGCTCACCACAGGGGGCGAGAGGAAACACCATATATTTT.

The gene calls are TRBV5-4 and TRBJ2-1, with TRBD1 matching over 11 bases. J was trimmed by 9 bases and V by 3 bases; bases with no gene match: 14. The CDR3 has 17 amino acids. The germline V gene encodes CDR1 SGHNT and CDR2 YYREEE (reference sequence). The CDR3 spells CASSYPGPGQGVGEQFF. The CDR3 region has the DNA TGTGCCAGCAGCTACCCCGGCCCGGGACAGGGGGTTGGTGAGCAGTTCTTC.

The CDR3 loop is CASSPTTLRWDSNQPQHF. In DNA, the CDR3 is TGTGCCAGCAGCCCAACCACGCTCCGCTGGGATAGCAATCAGCCCCAGCATTTT. V gene TRBV4-2 combines with J gene TRBJ1-5; D gene unclear. Germline V gene lookup returns CDR1 LGHNA and CDR2 YNFKEQ. With 4 bases removed from V and 0 bases from J, the gap between germline ends came to 19 bases. The CDR3 covers 18 residues.

The genes are TRBV4-3 and TRBJ1-6, with 8 bases lining up with TRBD1. Trimming took 8 bases from V and 1 from J; bases not matched to a gene: 4. The CDR3 sequence is 15 residues long. From germline, CDR1 is LGHNA and CDR2 YSLEER. The CDR3 here is CASGRQGSYNSPLHF. The CDR3, as DNA: TGCGCCAGCGGCAGACAGGGGTCCTATAATTCACCCCTCCACTTT.

The V call is TRBV27, the J call TRBJ2-7; tentative D call: TRBD1 (7 bases). The length of the CDR3 is 13 residues. V was shortened by 5 bases and J by 4 bases, with 12 bases between the two germline ends. Germline CDR1 is MNHEY and CDR2 is SMNVEV (reference sequence). DNA for the CDR3: TGTGCCAGCAGTCCTTCAGGGGGGTACGAGCAGTACTTC. Amino acid sequence: CASSPSGGYEQYF.

This clone was picked up a small number of times. The chain combines TRBV6-5 with TRBJ1-1, with 7 bases fitting TRBD1. CDR3 length equals 12 residues. Germline V lookup: CDR1 MNHEY, CDR2 SVGAGI. V lost 7 bases and J lost 11; bases outside the gene matches: 10. The chain's CDR3 is CASMIQGFSAFF. As DNA, the CDR3 is TGTGCCAGCATGATACAGGGGTTTTCTGCTTTCTTT.

This clone was picked up one time. The chain recombines TRBV25-1 with TRBJ2-1, with 11 bases lining up with TRBD2. Per germline, CDR1 MGHDK and CDR2 SYGVNS. CDR3 size: 17 residues. V shed 2 bases and J 7 bases; nucleotides not matched to a gene: 10. The CDR3, as DNA: TGTGCCAGCAGTGAAACGGTACTAGCGGGAGCGAAGAATGAGCAGTTCTTC. Protein: CASSETVLAGAKNEQFF.

The count of this clone is one. The chain combines TRBV5-5 with TRBJ1-5, with D perhaps matching TRBD1 (6 bases). Germline V lookup: CDR1 SGHKS, CDR2 YYEKEE (reference sequence). Trimming shortened V by 0 bases and J by 5 bases, and 15 bases separated the two germline ends. CDR3 length equals 16 residues. The CDR3 DNA reads TGTGCCAGCAGCTTGGCCGGGGGCAGGGGCCATCAGCCCCAGCATTTT. It specifies CASSLAGGRGHQPQHF. The full variable domain, its missing parts supplied by reference TRBV5-5 and TRBJ1-5, is DAGVTQSPTHLIKTRGQQVTLRCSPISGHKSVSWYQQVLGQGPQFIFQYYEKEERGRGNFPDRFSARQFPNYSSELNVNALLLGDSALYLCASSLAGGRGHQPQHFGDGTRLSIL.

The chain couples TRBV19 to TRBJ2-1, with D perhaps TRBD1 (6 bases). CDR1 and CDR2 from the germline V gene are LNHDA and SQIVND (reference sequence). The CDR3 extends over 15 amino acids. The V and J ends lost 5 bases and 4 bases respectively, with 15 bases between them. In nucleotides, the CDR3 is TGTGCCAGTAGTGCGGACAGACATCCGTACAATGAGCAGTTCTTC. Amino acids: CASSADRHPYNEQFF.

The CDR3, as DNA: TGTGCCACCAGCTCCTTGGGGGCAGGGCAGGCTAATGAAAAACTGTTTTTT. This gives the protein CATSSLGAGQANEKLFF. This chain joins TRBV24-1 and TRBJ1-4; weak D call: TRBD1 (6 bases). From germline, CDR1 is KGHDR and CDR2 SFDVKD. CDR3 length: 17 residues. Trimming cost V 7 bases and J 3 bases, with 20 bases left between them.